Reported below is one TCR beta chain. Germline V gene data show CDR1 as LNHNV and CDR2 as YYDKDF (reference sequence). Trimming shortened V by 2 bases and J by 4 bases, and 19 bases separated the two germline ends. This CDR3 contains 17 residues. This record belongs to a study of T cell responses to AZD1222 COVID-19 vaccine. Profiling relied on immunoSEQ multiplex PCR, and the TCRdb table lists in-frame clones only, not all of them. The table lists roughly 120,000 clones, over 90% of them singletons. The chain uses TRBV15 and TRBJ2-3; D remains ambiguous. Sequences were derived from peripheral blood, sampled 28 days after the second AZD1222 dose. This receptor was identified in an adult who received the AZD1222 COVID-19 vaccine. The CDR3 DNA follows: TGTGCCACCAGCAGAAATCCTCGGGCAGGTCAGGCAGATACGCAGTATTTT. This gives the protein CATSRNPRAGQADTQYF.